This entry lists 15 T cell receptor beta chains sequenced from one sample in a study of response to subunit inactivated influenza vaccine. One entry per CDR3 protein, called by TCRdb with MiXCR from the RT-PCR reads. This sample yields about 520,000 distinct CDR3 sequences, of which over 25% are seen a single time; approximately 2% belongs to the top ten. Sequenced material: CD4+ T cells sorted from PBMCs, taken more than 4 days after vaccination. These receptors were collected from a man aged 50 to 59 who received an inactivated influenza vaccine.

This clonotype was seen more than once but under ten times. V and J are TRBV18 and TRBJ2-3; D not resolved. Germline V gene lookup returns CDR1 KGHSH and CDR2 LQKENI. V was pared by 3 bases and J by 6 bases, with 16 bases between. The CDR3 totals 15 residues. CDR3 DNA sequence: TGTGCCAGCTCACCCGGGTTAAACTTACCCGATACGCAGTATTTT. This codes for CASSPGLNLPDTQYF.

This clonotype has a handful of counts. This chain links TRBV11-2 with TRBJ1-3; possibly TRBD1 for D (5 bases). CDR3 size: 14 residues. Trimming took 5 bases from V and 1 from J, leaving 9 bases between them. CDR1 and CDR2 from the germline V gene are SGHAT and FQNNGV. CDR3 nucleotides: TGTGCCAGCAGCCCGGGGCTTTCTGGAAACACCATATATTTT. Protein product: CASSPGLSGNTIYF. Filled out from reference TRBV11-2 and TRBJ1-3, the complete variable domain reads EAGVAQSPRYKIIEKRQSVAFWCNPISGHATLYWYQQILGQGPKLLIQFQNNGVVDDSQLPKDRFSAERLKGVDSTLKIQPAKLEDSAVYLCASSPGLSGNTIYFGEGSWLTVV.

The chain combines TRBV5-1 with TRBJ2-5, with D unclear. The CDR3 is 13 residues long. The germline CDR1 and CDR2 sequences are SGHRS and YFSETQ. V was cut by 4 bases and J by 4 bases, with 11 bases left in between. For the CDR3, the DNA is TGCGCCAGCAGCCGGACCATGGGAGAGACCCAGTACTTC. It codes for CASSRTMGETQYF.

The chain recombines TRBV29-1 with TRBJ2-5; D unclear. The V gene lost 1 base and the J gene lost 5 bases, with 11 bases spanning the gap. The germline V gene encodes CDR1 SQVTM and CDR2 ANQGSEA. The CDR3 runs 13 residues. The CDR3 is CSVEGRSVETQYF. DNA of the CDR3: TGCAGCGTTGAAGGTCGTTCGGTGGAGACCCAGTACTTC. Complete variable domain (other parts from reference TRBV29-1 and TRBJ2-5): SAVISQKPSRDICQRGTSLTIQCQVDSQVTMMFWYRQQPGQSLTLIATANQGSEATYESGFVIDKFPISRPNLTFSTLTVSNMSPEDSSIYLCSVEGRSVETQYFGPGTRLLVL.

A few counts support this clonotype. The V call is TRBV24-1, the J call TRBJ2-3; 7 bases map to TRBD1. Germline assignment: CDR1 KGHDR and CDR2 SFDVKD. This CDR3 is 16 amino acids long. V shed 2 bases, J shed 2 bases, and the junction held 6 bases outside the gene matches. CDR3 in DNA: TGTGCCACCAGTGATTCTGGCAGGGGGTACACAGATACGCAGTATTTT. It is translated as CATSDSGRGYTDTQYF.

This clonotype was detected only a few times. V usage is TRBV3-1 and J usage is TRBJ2-5; 12 bases fit TRBD2. V dropped 4 bases and J dropped 2; count of bases not matched to a gene: 14. The CDR3 is 19 residues long. CDR1 is LGHDT, CDR2 YNNKEL, per germline (reference sequence). CDR3 protein: CASSLALGLAGPQQETQYF. CDR3 DNA: TGTGCCAGCAGCCTCGCCTTGGGACTAGCGGGTCCCCAACAAGAGACCCAGTACTTC.

The chain employs TRBV5-1 and TRBJ2-1; D remains unclear. This CDR3 is built from 15 residues. V lost 4 bases to trimming and J lost 0 bases, with 11 bases between them. Germline V CDR1 and CDR2: SGHRS, YFSETQ. The DNA for the CDR3 is TGCGCCAGCAGCCTGGACCAGAGCTCCTACAATGAGCAGTTCTTC. Translating it yields CASSLDQSSYNEQFF.

In this sample, this clonotype turned up many times. The chain combines TRBV12-3 or TRBV12-4 with TRBJ1-3; D is possibly TRBD1 (5 bases). The length of the CDR3 is 17 residues. Trimming took off 0 bases at V and 0 bases at J, with 12 bases between the two ends. As DNA, the CDR3 is TGTGCCAGCAGTTTAGCGCCAGTAGGGGCCTCTGGAAACACCATATATTTT. Residues: CASSLAPVGASGNTIYF.

The chain links TRBV7-9 to TRBJ2-5, with D tentatively TRBD2 (6 bases). Germline CDR1 is SEHNR and CDR2 is FQNEAQ (reference sequence). This CDR3 is 17 amino acids long. Trimming removed 5 bases from V and 1 base from J, with 20 bases in between. The chain's CDR3 is CASSDRPRRESQETQYF. CDR3 bases: TGTGCCAGCAGCGATCGCCCTAGGAGGGAATCCCAAGAGACCCAGTACTTC.

This clonotype was observed a handful of times. The genes are TRBV29-1 and TRBJ2-1; 15 bases map to TRBD2. Germline lookup yields CDR1 SQVTM and CDR2 ANQGSEA. With V trimmed by 4 bases and J by 7 bases, 5 bases remained unmatched. The CDR3 sequence is 15 residues long. The CDR3 DNA is TGCAGCGTTGCGGGACTAGCGGGGGGATATAATGAGCAGTTCTTC. This translates into CSVAGLAGGYNEQFF.

The table lists this clonotype with a few counts. In DNA form, the CDR3 reads TGTGCCAGCAGGATCACAGGGGATAAGAATGAGCAGTTCTTC. This translates into CASRITGDKNEQFF. J is TRBJ2-1 and V is TRBV12-3 or TRBV12-4; 7 bases line up with TRBD1. The CDR3 loop spans 14 amino acids. Unmatched junction bases numbered 9, after V lost 6 bases and J lost 7 bases.

This clonotype has more than one count but fewer than ten. The chain uses TRBV6-5 and TRBJ2-5; 7 bases match TRBD2. The CDR3 consists of 17 residues. Unmatched junction bases numbered 14, after V lost 0 bases and J lost 7 bases. Germline V lookup: CDR1 MNHEY, CDR2 SVGAGI. CDR3 in amino acids: CASSYSTGLGASGTQYF. In DNA form, the CDR3 reads TGTGCCAGCAGTTACTCGACCGGACTAGGGGCGAGTGGGACCCAGTACTTC.

This sequence joins TRBV4-3 and TRBJ2-7; no reliable D call. The CDR3 loop spans 14 amino acids. V gave up 1 base and J gave up 3 bases, with 10 bases separating them. CDR1 is LGHNA and CDR2 is YSLEER in the germline V gene. The CDR3 here is CASSQGGWGYEQYF. Written as DNA, the CDR3 is TGCGCCAGCAGCCAAGGAGGATGGGGCTACGAGCAGTACTTC.

This clonotype has only a few counts. V is TRBV20-1 and J is TRBJ2-7, with D perhaps TRBD1 (6 bases). The V gene lost 0 bases and the J gene lost 9 bases, with 15 bases spanning the gap. The CDR3 totals 13 residues. Germline CDR1 reads DFQATT; CDR2 reads SNEGSKA (reference sequence). The CDR3 loop is CSARDRAGVVQYF. In DNA, the CDR3 is TGCAGTGCTAGAGATCGGGCAGGGGTAGTGCAGTACTTC.

The sample holds a few counts of this clonotype. The V and J genes are TRBV5-1 and TRBJ1-2; 9 nucleotides match TRBD1. Trimming removed 2 bases from V and 5 bases from J; junction bases left unmatched: 4. This CDR3 has 14 amino acids. Germline CDR1 SGHRS, CDR2 YFSETQ. CDR3 residues: CASSFRDRDYGYTF. The CDR3 coding sequence is TGCGCCAGCAGCTTCCGGGACAGGGATTATGGCTACACCTTC.